Shown below are 20 T cell receptor beta chains from a single sample sequenced in a study of control samples from healthy donors and cancer patients. Libraries were prepared by immunoSEQ multiplex PCR; TCRdb keeps only in-frame clonotypes and omits some of them. This table has 150,000 to 200,000 clones, just over 90% appearing once. Sequencing was carried out using blood. These receptors came from a man under 40 in good health.

This clone was seen once. The chain uses TRBV5-4 and TRBJ1-1; TRBD1 agrees at 8 bases. After removal of 4 bases from V and 5 bases from J, the junction contained 10 bases not matched to a gene. Germline CDR1 reads SGHNT; CDR2 reads YYREEE (reference sequence). CDR3 length equals 15 residues. This chain's CDR3 is CASSRLDRDGTEAFF. In nucleotides, the CDR3 is TGTGCCAGCAGCCGCCTGGACAGGGACGGGACTGAAGCTTTCTTT.

The chain combines TRBV13 with TRBJ2-3, with a possible D match to TRBD2 (5 bases). CDR1 and CDR2 (germline): PRHDT, FYEKMQ (reference sequence). This CDR3 spans 15 amino acids. With 0 bases removed from V and 4 bases from J, the gap between germline ends came to 11 bases. CDR3 amino acids: CASSLGDSVSDTQYF. The DNA of the CDR3 is TGTGCCAGCAGCTTAGGTGATAGCGTATCAGATACGCAGTATTTT.

The genes are TRBV19 and TRBJ1-2, with D possibly matching TRBD1 (5 bases). Trimming cost V 6 bases and J 1 base, with 18 bases left between them. Germline CDR1 reads LNHDA; CDR2 reads SQIVND (reference sequence). The CDR3 spans 16 residues. Here the CDR3 DNA reads TGTGCCAGTAGCCCTAGGACAATAGCACATAACTATGGCTACACCTTC. Translating it yields CASSPRTIAHNYGYTF.

This rearrangement joins TRBV6-1 to TRBJ2-2; no reliable D call. V was shortened by 6 bases and J by 6 bases, with 20 bases between the two germline ends. This CDR3 has 16 amino acids. CDR1 is MNHNS, CDR2 SASEGT, per germline. This CDR3 reads CASRERWTAGAGELFF. As DNA, the CDR3 is TGTGCCAGCAGAGAACGGTGGACGGCAGGCGCCGGGGAGCTGTTTTTT.

The CDR3 spells CASSRVDRDNTEAFF. CDR3 in DNA: TGTGCCAGCAGCCGCGTCGACAGGGACAACACTGAAGCTTTCTTT. V gene TRBV5-6 combines with J gene TRBJ1-1, with 7 bases identical to TRBD1. V was pared by 4 bases and J by 2 bases, with 8 bases of the junction left unmatched. CDR1 SGHDT and CDR2 YYEEEE come from the germline V gene. The CDR3 has 15 residues.

The chain couples TRBV19 to TRBJ2-5; TRBD2 aligns across 11 bases. CDR1 and CDR2 from the germline V gene are LNHDA and SQIVND (reference sequence). Trimming took 5 bases from V and 4 from J; bases not matched to a gene: 12. The CDR3 extends over 17 amino acids. The CDR3, as DNA: TGTGCCAGTAGTGGGACCCTACTAGCGGGGGAAACAGAGACCCAGTACTTC. Residues: CASSGTLLAGETETQYF. The entire variable domain, with the rest obtained from reference TRBV19 and TRBJ2-5, is as follows: DGGITQSPKYLFRKEGQNVTLSCEQNLNHDAMYWYRQDPGQGLRLIYYSQIVNDFQKGDIAEGYSVSREKKESFPLTVTSAQKNPTAFYLCASSGTLLAGETETQYFGPGTRLLVL.

The chain links TRBV28 to TRBJ2-3, with a possible D match to TRBD2 (5 bases). V lost 6 bases, J lost 5 bases, and 15 bases lay in between. CDR1 and CDR2 (germline): MDHEN, SYDVKM. The CDR3 sequence is 14 residues long. The DNA of the CDR3 is TGTGCCAGCAGAAGATCTAGTCGGGGAGATACGCAGTATTTT. Its protein product is CASRRSSRGDTQYF.

V usage is TRBV2 and J usage is TRBJ1-6; no clear D. CDR1 is SNHLY, CDR2 FYNNEI, per germline. V dropped 3 bases and J dropped 14 bases, with 8 bases sitting between them. The CDR3 is 11 amino acids. The CDR3 DNA reads as TGTGCCAGCAGTGAGCCCGGGGCCCTCCACTTT. Protein: CASSEPGALHF.

The chain has TRBV29-1 and TRBJ2-7; D assignment may be TRBD1 or TRBD2 (5 bases each). The germline V gene encodes CDR1 SQVTM and CDR2 ANQGSEA. The CDR3 sequence is 13 residues long. Deletions cut 6 bases from V and 3 bases from J, with 15 bases between. CDR3 sequence reads: CSVSYGGIYEQYF. The CDR3 coding sequence is TGCAGCGTAAGTTATGGGGGAATCTACGAGCAGTACTTC.

The CDR3 sequence is CASSFSGSYGYTF. The CDR3 coding sequence is TGTGCCAGCAGTTTCTCGGGGAGCTATGGCTACACCTTC. This rearrangement joins TRBV27 to TRBJ1-2; D gene ambiguous. Germline lookup yields CDR1 MNHEY and CDR2 SMNVEV (reference sequence). V gave up 3 bases and J gave up 4 bases, with 9 bases separating them. The CDR3 is 13 residues long.

The chain couples TRBV11-2 to TRBJ1-1; no firm D call. The V and J ends lost 5 bases and 7 bases respectively, with 14 bases between them. This CDR3 spans 13 amino acids. CDR1 is SGHAT and CDR2 is FQNNGV in the germline V gene. CDR3 sequence (DNA): TGTGCCAGCAGCCACTGGGCGACCTTTGAAGCTTTCTTT. Translation gives CASSHWATFEAFF.

V gene TRBV18 combines with J gene TRBJ1-2, with 9 nucleotides matching TRBD1. CDR3 length equals 16 residues. Germline V lookup: CDR1 KGHSH, CDR2 LQKENI. V lost 0 bases, J lost 8 bases, and 10 bases stayed unmatched. CDR3 region: CASSPPSQGAMGGYTF. The CDR3 bases are TGTGCCAGCTCACCACCGTCACAGGGGGCAATGGGGGGCTACACCTTC.

J is TRBJ2-7 and V is TRBV6-5; D is unclear. The CDR3 has 15 residues. V was trimmed by 6 bases and J by 5 bases, leaving 20 bases between them. Germline CDR1 reads MNHEY; CDR2 reads SVGAGI. CDR3 sequence reads: CASSRNGPPKDEQYF. As DNA, the CDR3 is TGTGCCAGCAGCCGTAACGGTCCTCCTAAGGACGAGCAGTACTTC.

This clone was recorded once. The chain carries TRBV29-1 and TRBJ1-2; no definite D call. The germline V and J ends were trimmed by 5 bases and 1 base, with 8 bases remaining between them. In germline, CDR1 is SQVTM, CDR2 ANQGSEA. The CDR3 is 12 residues long. DNA of the CDR3: TGCAGCGTTCTTCGGGGTAACTATGGCTACACCTTC. This sequence encodes CSVLRGNYGYTF.

Only a few counts were recorded for this clone. This chain joins TRBV3-1 (or the pseudogene TRBV3-2) and TRBJ2-1, with D perhaps TRBD2 (6 bases). The CDR3 is 15 amino acids. Trimming removed 5 bases from V and 5 bases from J, with 16 bases in between. Germline V gene lookup returns CDR1 LGHDT and CDR2 YNNKEL (reference sequence). The CDR3 DNA reads as TGTGCCAGCAGCATGAGAGCGGGCAGAAACAATGAGCAGTTCTTC. The encoded protein is CASSMRAGRNNEQFF.

J is TRBJ1-2 and V is TRBV3-1 (or the pseudogene TRBV3-2); D may be TRBD1 (5 bases). The V and J ends lost 4 bases and 4 bases respectively, with 16 bases between them. CDR3 length: 15 amino acids. Per the germline V gene, CDR1 is LGHDT and CDR2 is YNNKEL (reference sequence). CDR3 amino acids: CASSPDVGGVYGYTF. The CDR3, as DNA: TGTGCCAGCAGCCCTGATGTCGGGGGAGTCTATGGCTACACCTTC.

J is TRBJ1-1 and V is TRBV5-4; no definite D call. CDR1 is SGHNT and CDR2 is YYREEE in the germline V gene (reference sequence). The length of the CDR3 is 15 residues. Trimming removed 5 bases at V and 1 base at J, with 15 bases between. CDR3 sequence: CASRSYGRANTEAFF. CDR3 DNA: TGTGCCAGCAGGTCTTACGGACGGGCGAACACTGAAGCTTTCTTT.

The rearrangement uses TRBV28 and TRBJ1-1, with a weak D call TRBD1 (6 bases). The V gene's germline CDR1 is MDHEN and CDR2 SYDVKM. The CDR3 has 15 amino acids. The ends were cut back, 4 bases at V and 2 bases at J, with 14 bases in the middle. CDR3 sequence reads: CASSSTGTINTEAFF. The DNA for the CDR3 is TGTGCCAGCAGTTCAACAGGGACCATCAACACTGAAGCTTTCTTT.

The genes are TRBV10-3 and TRBJ2-7, with 9 bases identical to TRBD1. This CDR3 has 15 residues. Germline-derived CDR1 and CDR2 are ENHRY and SYGVKD. Unmatched junction bases numbered 6, after V lost 5 bases and J lost 1 base. The CDR3 DNA follows: TGTGCCATCAGTCTAGGGGGGACAGGGTCCTACGAGCAGTACTTC. Its protein is CAISLGGTGSYEQYF.

V gene TRBV21-1 combines with J gene TRBJ2-2; no DNA check was done on the table's D call, TRBD1. TRBV21-1 constitutes a pseudogene. The CDR3 totals 14 residues. This CDR3 reads CARPGQGVTGELFF. CDR3 DNA: TGTGCCCGCCCGGGACAGGGGGTCACCGGGGAGCTGTTTTTT.